The sequence of this T cell receptor beta chain was determined in a study of T cells in tumors after PD-1 blockade. Study background: Either cemiplimab 350 mg every 2 weeks or pembrolizumab 200 mg every 3 weeks was given. Daily vismodegib 150 mg continued in a subset of anti-PD-1-treated patients. On average, peripheral blood gave around 110,000 TCR templates and tens of thousands of unique clonotypes.

With 6 bases removed from V and 6 bases from J, the gap between germline ends came to 15 bases. In germline, CDR1 is MNHEY, CDR2 SVGAGI. The CDR3 consists of 15 residues. Here immunoSEQ multiplex PCR was the method, and the copy in TCRdb shows in-frame clones only, minus some. The sample carries approximately 13,000 clones, over 80% recorded once. This chain connects TRBV6-5 to TRBJ1-6; possible D gene TRBD1, 5 bases. This TCR came from a human donor with basal cell carcinoma. The material sequenced was PBMCs, taken after anti-PD-1 treatment. The CDR3 is CASRPPGRLNSPLHF. The CDR3 DNA reads TGTGCCAGCAGACCTCCGGGACGGCTTAATTCACCCCTCCACTTT.